The text below deals with one T cell receptor beta chain. The antigen is unknown. The data derive from a study of T-cell memory formation after mild COVID-19. Study-level results: SARS-CoV-2 specificity of second-wave clones peaking day 37 was unconfirmed.

The V and J ends lost 3 bases and 4 bases respectively, with 15 bases between them. The CDR3 contains 16 residues. Sample barcodes and UMIs were carried by the TCR alpha and TCR beta cDNA libraries that 5'RACE generated with constant-segment primers. A single record per CDR3 protein comes from TCRdb applying MiXCR to the 5' RACE reads. The sample carries roughly 410,000 distinct CDR3 sequences, approximately 25% recorded once. Sequencing used PBMCs or a T cell subset sorted from them (not recorded which). The sequence derives from an adult woman who had mild COVID-19 (a few samples of this study predate the infection). Cell type and time point are not known. The rearrangement uses TRBV12-3 or TRBV12-4 and TRBJ2-2; D gene ambiguous. The CDR3 protein is CASSFVPGVFTGELFF. The CDR3 DNA reads TGTGCCAGCAGTTTCGTCCCAGGAGTTTTCACCGGGGAGCTGTTTTTT.